This T cell receptor beta chain was observed in a study of blood T cell repertoires in COVID-19. Study at large: Spain, Italy and the United States supplied samples that represented acute and convalescent COVID-19. Sources were T cells, B-cell-depleted T cells, or PBMCs; the material itself was cDNA or gDNA.

In the authors' methods: Quantification of nucleated cells was approximated via reference gene primer amplification. Produced via immunoSEQ multiplex PCR; TCRdb's table is partial and in-frame only. Clone size and V and J calls were adopted from that table, with D and trimming inferred from the DNA. The top ten clones hold approximately 10% of a sample with roughly 98,000 clones, approximately 80% of them seen once. The CDR3 sequence is 15 residues long. Germline CDR1 is SGHVS and CDR2 is FQNEAQ. Trimming left V 5 bases short and J 2 bases short, with 13 bases between. The sequencing sample was made of peripheral blood. The V and J genes are TRBV7-8 and TRBJ2-1; a possible D gene is TRBD2 (7 bases). The TCR originated in a man aged 65 to 85 with active or convalescent COVID-19. The CDR3 region has the DNA TGTGCCAGCAGCCGAGGGGGGGGCCCCTACAATGAGCAGTTCTTC. This codes for CASSRGGGPYNEQFF.